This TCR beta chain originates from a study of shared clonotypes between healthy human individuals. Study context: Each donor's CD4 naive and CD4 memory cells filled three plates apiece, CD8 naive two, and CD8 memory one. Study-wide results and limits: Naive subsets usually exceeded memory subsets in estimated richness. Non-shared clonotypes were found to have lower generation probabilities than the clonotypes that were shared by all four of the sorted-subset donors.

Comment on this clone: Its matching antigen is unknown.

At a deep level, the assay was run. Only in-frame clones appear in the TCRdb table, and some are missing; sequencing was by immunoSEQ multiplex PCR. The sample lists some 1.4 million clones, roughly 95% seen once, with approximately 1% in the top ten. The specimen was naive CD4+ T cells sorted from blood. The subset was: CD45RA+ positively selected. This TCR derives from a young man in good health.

The CDR3 spells CASSWGLADNEQFF. The CDR3 bases are TGTGCCAGCAGCTGGGGACTAGCGGACAATGAGCAGTTCTTC. This chain joins TRBV5-4 and TRBJ2-1, with 11 bases aligning to TRBD2. Trimming at V came to 3 bases and at J to 5 bases, leaving 1 base not matched to a gene. Germline assignment: CDR1 SGHNT and CDR2 YYREEE (reference sequence). CDR3 length: 14 residues.